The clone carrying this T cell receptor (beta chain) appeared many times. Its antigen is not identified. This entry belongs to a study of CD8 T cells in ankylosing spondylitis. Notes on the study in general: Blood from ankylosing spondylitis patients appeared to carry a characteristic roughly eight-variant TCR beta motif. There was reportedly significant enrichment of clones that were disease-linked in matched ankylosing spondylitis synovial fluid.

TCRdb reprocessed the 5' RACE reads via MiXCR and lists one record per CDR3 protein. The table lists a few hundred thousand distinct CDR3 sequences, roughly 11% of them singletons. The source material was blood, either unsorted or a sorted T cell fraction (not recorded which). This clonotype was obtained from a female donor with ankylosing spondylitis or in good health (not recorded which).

Written as DNA, the CDR3 is TGCGCCAGCAGCTTGGATCCAGGGGTGGGGACTGAAGCTTTCTTT. It translates to CASSLDPGVGTEAFF. The V call is TRBV5-1, the J call TRBJ1-1; maybe TRBD1 (6 bases). The V end lost 0 bases, the J end lost 5 bases, and 14 bases lay between the germline ends. In germline, CDR1 is SGHRS, CDR2 YFSETQ. The CDR3 spans 15 residues. The variable domain in full, with the rest retrieved from reference TRBV5-1 and TRBJ1-1, is KAGVTQTPRYLIKTRGQQVTLSCSPISGHRSVSWYQQTPGQGLQFLFEYFSETQRNKGNFPGRFSGRQFSNSRSEMNVSTLELGDSALYLCASSLDPGVGTEAFFGQGTRLTVV.